The 18 T cell receptor beta chains given below trace back to one sample, sequenced in a study of T cells expressing NK-cell markers. TCRdb reanalyzed the 5' RACE reads, giving one entry per CDR3 protein sequence and no DNA. Its table records some 390,000 distinct CDR3 sequences. Sequencing was done on a sample of blood T cells: a sorted CD56 or NKG2C T cell subset, CD4+ or CD8+ T cells, or bulk PBMC T cells (not recorded which). These TCRs come from a woman aged 45-59 years in good health.

J is TRBJ2-4 and V is TRBV29-1; TCRdb proposes TRBD1, but this gene call is untestable without DNA. Germline V gene data show CDR1 as SQVTM and CDR2 as ANQGSEA. This CDR3 has 14 amino acids. The CDR3 loop is CSVEGGDRGDIQYF.

The chain employs TRBV6-6 and TRBJ2-2. CDR1 is MNHNY and CDR2 is SVGAGI in the germline V gene (reference sequence). The CDR3 is made up of 13 amino acids. Here the CDR3 reads CASRLIKDGELFF.

The genes are TRBV20-1 and TRBJ2-3; TCRdb picks TRBD1, but there is no DNA to check that call. The V gene's germline CDR1 is DFQATT and CDR2 SNEGSKA (reference sequence). The CDR3 sequence is 13 residues long. CDR3 protein: CSATADLGHTQYF.

This chain links TRBV20-1 with TRBJ1-1. Germline lookup yields CDR1 DFQATT and CDR2 SNEGSKA (reference sequence). There are 15 residues in the CDR3. This CDR3 reads CSATRSGPMNTEAFF.

The chain couples TRBV12-3 or TRBV12-4 to TRBJ1-1; as DNA is missing, the TRBD1 call by TCRdb cannot be tested. The CDR3 is 15 residues long. Here the CDR3 reads CASSPNRDMNTEAFF.

The chain employs TRBV5-1 and TRBJ1-1; TCRdb calls TRBD1, which cannot be checked without DNA. This CDR3 is built from 14 residues. Germline V gives CDR1 SGHRS, CDR2 YFSETQ. The CDR3 region is CASSLGSGATEAFF.

The chain uses TRBV3-1 and TRBJ2-2. This CDR3 has 14 amino acids. CDR1 and CDR2 (germline): LGHDT, YNNKEL (reference sequence). This chain's CDR3 is CASSPFLRLGELFF.

The CDR3 spells CASSLTLDATDTQYF. This chain connects TRBV5-1 to TRBJ2-3. CDR1 and CDR2 (germline): SGHRS, YFSETQ. The CDR3 length is 15 residues. The whole variable domain, filled in from reference TRBV5-1 and TRBJ2-3, reads KAGVTQTPRYLIKTRGQQVTLSCSPISGHRSVSWYQQTPGQGLQFLFEYFSETQRNKGNFPGRFSGRQFSNSRSEMNVSTLELGDSALYLCASSLTLDATDTQYFGPGTRLTVL.

The J gene is TRBJ2-4, the V gene TRBV5-1; the D call of TRBD1 rests on TCRdb alone, since no DNA is present to check it. The CDR3 extends over 14 amino acids. Germline assignment: CDR1 SGHRS and CDR2 YFSETQ. CDR3: CASSPERDINIQYF.

The chain is built from TRBV29-1 and TRBJ2-5. Germline assignment: CDR1 SQVTM and CDR2 ANQGSEA. The CDR3 runs to 11 residues. This CDR3 is CSGHLTETQYF.

The chain employs TRBV4-1 and TRBJ2-3. The CDR3 runs 12 residues. Germline V CDR1 and CDR2: MGHRA, YSYEKL. The CDR3 sequence is CASSQGADGQYF.

The rearrangement joins TRBV27 to TRBJ1-1; TCRdb reports TRBD1, a call that lacks DNA to check it against. Looked up from germline, CDR1 is MNHEY and CDR2 is SMNVEV (reference sequence). This CDR3 has 15 amino acids. The CDR3 region is CASSLFTGGSGEAFF.

The chain links TRBV7-8 to TRBJ2-7; the D call of TRBD1 rests on TCRdb alone, since no DNA is present to check it. This CDR3 is 16 amino acids long. Germline-derived CDR1 and CDR2 are SGHVS and FQNEAQ. CDR3 in amino acids: CASSSAAGTGSYEQYF.

This chain links TRBV12-3 or TRBV12-4 with TRBJ2-2; lacking DNA, the TRBD1 call made by TCRdb goes unchecked. This CDR3 has 17 amino acids. The CDR3 spells CASSWAAGQRYTGELFF.

This chain joins TRBV7-2 and TRBJ2-5; there is no DNA to check the TCRdb D call of TRBD1. The CDR3 is 13 residues long. Looked up from germline, CDR1 is SGHTA and CDR2 is FQGNSA. This chain's CDR3 is CASAQDRKETQYF. The variable domain in full, with the rest retrieved from reference TRBV7-2 and TRBJ2-5, is GAGVSQSPSNKVTEKGKDVELRCDPISGHTALYWYRQSLGQGLEFLIYFQGNSAPDKSGLPSDRFSAERTGGSVSTLTIQRTQQEDSAVYLCASAQDRKETQYFGPGTRLLVL.

The rearrangement joins TRBV6-5 to TRBJ2-5; the D gene TCRdb calls, TRBD2, cannot be checked with no DNA. The CDR3 is 14 residues long. The germline V gene encodes CDR1 MNHEY and CDR2 SVGAGI. The CDR3 sequence is CASSYGSGRETQYF.

This chain links TRBV12-3 or TRBV12-4 with TRBJ1-5; TCRdb selects TRBD1, and the lack of DNA leaves this call unchecked. This CDR3 has 17 amino acids. CDR3 loop: CASSRGQGGYSNQPQHF.

The V call is TRBV4-1, the J call TRBJ2-1; TCRdb's D gene call, TRBD2, goes unchecked for lack of DNA. This CDR3 spans 15 amino acids. Germline CDR1 MGHRA, CDR2 YSYEKL. CDR3 amino acids: CASSQVSGGYNEQFF.